This T cell receptor (beta chain) was captured in a study of T cells in Graves' hyperthyroidism and ophthalmopathy. This CDR3 is built from 14 residues. V lost 7 bases to trimming and J lost 1 base, with 13 bases between them. The TCR beta CDR3 regions underwent amplification using RNA transcripts as the source. A set of HTBI primers served as the primers for a first-round RT-PCR of the TCR CDR3. TCRdb analysed the multiplex PCR reads with MiXCR anew, one entry per CDR3 protein. The sample lists around 420,000 distinct CDR3 sequences, approximately 14% occurring once. This clonotype was detected ten times or more.

The chain is built from TRBV12-3 or TRBV12-4 and TRBJ1-1, with D unresolved. The receptor comes from a woman between 18 and 29 years old with Graves' hyperthyroidism. Sequenced input: blood. CDR3 sequence reads: CASTPTGSNTEAFF. CDR3 DNA: TGTGCCAGCACCCCAACGGGGTCGAACACTGAAGCTTTCTTT.